This T cell receptor (beta chain) derives from a study of blood T cell repertoires in COVID-19. Study at large: Acute-phase and convalescent COVID-19 samples originated in the United States, Italy and Spain.

This CDR3 spans 15 amino acids. Per the germline V gene, CDR1 is KGHSH and CDR2 is LQKENI. Germline trimming cut 4 bases from V and 4 bases from J; bases unmatched to any gene: 3. As processed by the authors: How many nucleated cells were present was estimated from reference gene primer amplification. Repertoires were generated with immunoSEQ multiplex PCR, while TCRdb's copy carries only in-frame clones and drops some. The V and J calls and clone size are taken from that table; D and trimming were inferred from the DNA. This repertoire shows approximately 260,000 clones, 80% to 90% found once; its top ten account for roughly 9.6%.

The material sequenced was peripheral blood. The clonotype was recovered from a woman in her seventies with acute or convalescent COVID-19. V is TRBV18 and J is TRBJ2-1, with TRBD2 identical over 11 bases. CDR3 DNA sequence: TGTGCCAGCTCACAAACTAGCGGGGGATACAATGAGCAGTTCTTC. Encoded protein: CASSQTSGGYNEQFF.